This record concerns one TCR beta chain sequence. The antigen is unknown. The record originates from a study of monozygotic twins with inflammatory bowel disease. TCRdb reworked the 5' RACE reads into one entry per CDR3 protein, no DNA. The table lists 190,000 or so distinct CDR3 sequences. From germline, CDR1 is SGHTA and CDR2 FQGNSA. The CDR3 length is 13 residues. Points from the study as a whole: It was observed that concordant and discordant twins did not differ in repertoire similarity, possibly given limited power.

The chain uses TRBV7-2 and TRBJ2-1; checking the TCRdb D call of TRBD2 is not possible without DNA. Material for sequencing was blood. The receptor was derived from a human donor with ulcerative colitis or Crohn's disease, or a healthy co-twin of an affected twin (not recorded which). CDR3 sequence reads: CASSLTSGGDEFF. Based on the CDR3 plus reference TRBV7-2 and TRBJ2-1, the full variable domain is GAGVSQSPSNKVTEKGKDVELRCDPISGHTALYWYRQSLGQGLEFLIYFQGNSAPDKSGLPSDRFSAERTGGSVSTLTIQRTQQEDSAVYLCASSLTSGGDEFFGPGTRLTVL.